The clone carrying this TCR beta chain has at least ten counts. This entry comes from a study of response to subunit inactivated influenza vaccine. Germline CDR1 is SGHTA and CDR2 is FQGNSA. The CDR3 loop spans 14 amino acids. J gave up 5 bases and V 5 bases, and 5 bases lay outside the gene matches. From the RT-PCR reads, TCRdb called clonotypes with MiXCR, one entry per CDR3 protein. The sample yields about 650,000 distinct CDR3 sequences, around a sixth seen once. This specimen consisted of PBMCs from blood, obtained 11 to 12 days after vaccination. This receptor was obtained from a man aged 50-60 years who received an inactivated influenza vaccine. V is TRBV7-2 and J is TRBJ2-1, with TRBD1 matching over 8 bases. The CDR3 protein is CASSIGQGNNEQFF. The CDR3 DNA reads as TGTGCCAGCAGCATAGGACAGGGCAACAATGAGCAGTTCTTC.